These 24 T cell receptor beta chains originate from one sample sequenced in a study of technical replicates of blood from a handful of donors. Using immunoSEQ multiplex PCR, the repertoire was profiled, and TCRdb retains in-frame clones only, with some absent. Here the sample spans more than 90,000 clones, nearly 97% being singletons. The sample consisted of T cells isolated from PBMCs. Receptors were obtained from a human donor in good health.

The chain is built from TRBV28 and TRBJ2-5, with 9 bases identical to TRBD1. The germline gives CDR1 MDHEN, CDR2 SYDVKM. V was pared by 7 bases and J by 6 bases, with 12 bases of the junction left unmatched. The CDR3 is 15 residues long. CDR3 residues: CASTEPGQGRQTQYF. CDR3 DNA sequence: TGTGCCAGCACCGAACCGGGACAGGGAAGGCAGACCCAGTACTTC. The whole variable domain, filled in from reference TRBV28 and TRBJ2-5, reads DVKVTQSSRYLVKRTGEKVFLECVQDMDHENMFWYRQDPGLGLRLIYFSYDVKMKEKGDIPEGYSVSREKKERFSLILESASTNQTSMYLCASTEPGQGRQTQYFGPGTRLLVL.

The chain uses TRBV4-2 and TRBJ1-2; TRBD1 is a possible D gene (6 bases). Between the trimmed V and J ends, which lost 1 base and 6 bases, there was a span of 30 bases. From germline, CDR1 is LGHNA and CDR2 YNFKEQ. The CDR3 has 20 amino acids. The CDR3 spells CASSQAPQGSEAGPPNGYTF. The CDR3 DNA sequence: TGTGCCAGCAGCCAAGCACCCCAGGGGAGTGAAGCCGGACCTCCAAATGGCTACACCTTC.

The rearrangement links TRBV5-4 to TRBJ2-7; a possible D gene is TRBD2 (7 bases). This CDR3 has 16 residues. The germline V gene encodes CDR1 SGHNT and CDR2 YYREEE (reference sequence). The germline V and J ends were trimmed by 3 bases and 0 bases, with 16 bases remaining between them. The CDR3 nucleotides read TGTGCCAGCAGCTGGGGGGGCAGGCTCGGCTCCTACGAGCAGTACTTC. Encoded protein: CASSWGGRLGSYEQYF.

The rearrangement joins TRBV7-9 to TRBJ2-7; 12 bases are a match to TRBD1. V dropped 4 bases and J dropped 3; count of bases not matched to a gene: 10. Germline assignment: CDR1 SEHNR and CDR2 FQNEAQ (reference sequence). The CDR3 totals 17 residues. CDR3 coding DNA: TGTGCCAGCAGCTCAGACCGGGACAGGGGGCATTTCTACGAGCAGTACTTC. It translates to CASSSDRDRGHFYEQYF.

The count of this clone is one. The chain carries TRBV19 and TRBJ2-7, with 9 bases aligning to TRBD1. The germline CDR1 and CDR2 sequences are LNHDA and SQIVND (reference sequence). The CDR3 consists of 15 residues. With V trimmed by 5 bases and J by 0 bases, 5 bases remained unmatched. The CDR3 spells CASSPQTGGSYEQYF. CDR3 nucleotide sequence: TGTGCCAGTAGTCCTCAGACAGGGGGCTCCTACGAGCAGTACTTC.

V is TRBV6-5 and J is TRBJ1-1; 7 bases agree with TRBD1. The germline V gene has CDR1 MNHEY and CDR2 SVGAGI. The CDR3 totals 13 residues. Unmatched junction bases numbered 4, after V lost 7 bases and J lost 2 bases. The CDR3: CASNPGGNTEAFF. The CDR3 DNA follows: TGTGCCAGCAACCCAGGGGGAAACACTGAAGCTTTCTTT.

This chain uses TRBV11-2 with TRBJ2-7; the match to TRBD2 covers 13 bases. The CDR3 is made up of 16 amino acids. After removal of 5 bases from V and 1 base from J, the junction contained 5 bases not matched to a gene. CDR1 is SGHAT and CDR2 is FQNNGV in the germline V gene. The CDR3 reads CASSLILAGGSYEQYF. CDR3 in DNA: TGTGCCAGCAGCCTCATACTAGCGGGGGGGTCCTACGAGCAGTACTTC.

The chain links TRBV6-5 to TRBJ2-7, with D unresolved. V was clipped by 0 bases and J by 2 bases, with 5 bases between them. Germline values: CDR1 MNHEY, CDR2 SVGAGI. The CDR3 loop spans 13 amino acids. The CDR3 region is CASSYSPTYEQYF. The CDR3 coding sequence is TGTGCCAGCAGTTACTCCCCCACCTACGAGCAGTACTTC.

The chain employs TRBV10-2 and TRBJ2-7; a weak D match, TRBD2 (6 bases). This CDR3 region has 16 residues. The germline V gene encodes CDR1 WSHSY and CDR2 SAAADI. The V end lost 5 bases, the J end lost 2 bases, and 19 bases lay between the germline ends. The CDR3 bases are TGCGCCAGCAGTCAAGCGACTAGGACGGCTACCTACGAGCAGTACTTC. This gives the protein CASSQATRTATYEQYF.

The genes are TRBV28 and TRBJ1-4, with 8 positions matching TRBD1. CDR3 length: 15 residues. CDR1 is MDHEN and CDR2 is SYDVKM in the germline V gene. The trim removed 8 bases at V and 2 bases at J, leaving 7 bases unmatched. CDR3 DNA: TGTGCCAGCGGCTCAGGGGGCAGCACTAATGAAAAACTGTTTTTT. It specifies CASGSGGSTNEKLFF.

This sequence joins TRBV5-1 and TRBJ2-5; no clear D gene. Germline CDR1 reads SGHRS; CDR2 reads YFSETQ. The V end lost 0 bases, the J end lost 2 bases, and 11 bases lay between the germline ends. This CDR3 comprises 15 residues. For the CDR3, the DNA is TGCGCCAGCAGCTTGGCATCCCCAGGACAAGAGACCCAGTACTTC. It encodes CASSLASPGQETQYF.

This chain uses TRBV5-1 with TRBJ1-5; TRBD1 might be the D (6 bases). V shed 4 bases and J shed 3 bases, with 14 bases lying between them. CDR3 length: 15 amino acids. The germline gives CDR1 SGHRS, CDR2 YFSETQ. Here the CDR3 DNA reads TGCGCCAGCAGCCTATACGGACAGTCCAATCAGCCCCAGCATTTT. Its translation is CASSLYGQSNQPQHF.

The CDR3: CASSGDGTEAFF. Here the CDR3 DNA reads TGTGCCAGCAGCGGAGACGGCACTGAAGCTTTCTTT. The J gene is TRBJ1-1, the V gene TRBV21-1. TRBV21-1 is termed a pseudogene. This CDR3 comprises 12 residues.

The chain recombines TRBV5-1 with TRBJ1-2; TRBD1 matches at 10 bases. This CDR3 spans 16 amino acids. The ends lost 2 bases at V and 5 bases at J; junction bases unmatched: 9. Germline V lookup: CDR1 SGHRS, CDR2 YFSETQ. The CDR3 region has the DNA TGCGCCAGCAGCTTAGAGGACAGGGGGTTTTTGTATGGCTACACCTTC. As protein: CASSLEDRGFLYGYTF.

CDR3 residues: CASSYSGGQLQAFF. In nucleotides, the CDR3 is TGTGCCAGCAGTTACTCAGGGGGACAGTTACAAGCTTTCTTT. The V and J genes are TRBV6-6 and TRBJ1-1, with 7 bases lining up with TRBD1. The CDR3 is made up of 14 amino acids. The ends lost 0 bases at V and 9 bases at J; junction bases unmatched: 7. Per germline, CDR1 MNHNY and CDR2 SVGAGI (reference sequence).

The genes are TRBV15 and TRBJ2-5; 8 bases fit TRBD2. This CDR3 has 17 residues. Germline-derived CDR1 and CDR2 are LNHNV and YYDKDF (reference sequence). After removal of 0 bases from V and 7 bases from J, the junction contained 13 bases not matched to a gene. This CDR3 reads CATSREGAGGRRGTQYF. The CDR3 DNA follows: TGTGCCACCAGCAGAGAGGGGGCGGGGGGAAGGCGAGGGACCCAGTACTTC.

The V call is TRBV6-5, the J call TRBJ2-1; 7 nucleotides align to TRBD2. CDR3 size: 14 residues. Germline CDR1 reads MNHEY; CDR2 reads SVGAGI. Trimming took 2 bases from V and 7 from J; bases not matched to a gene: 5. The CDR3 spells CASSYAGEGNEQFF. Written as DNA, the CDR3 is TGTGCCAGCAGTTACGCGGGAGAAGGGAATGAGCAGTTCTTC.

The J gene is TRBJ2-5, the V gene TRBV5-1; the D is unclear. The CDR3 is 16 amino acids. CDR1 is SGHRS, CDR2 YFSETQ, per germline. V was shortened by 3 bases and J by 2 bases, with 17 bases between the two germline ends. CDR3 residues: CASSSPATVTQETQYF. CDR3 sequence (DNA): TGCGCCAGCAGCTCCCCGGCCACAGTGACACAAGAGACCCAGTACTTC. Full variable domain (outside the CDR3, taken from reference TRBV5-1 and TRBJ2-5): KAGVTQTPRYLIKTRGQQVTLSCSPISGHRSVSWYQQTPGQGLQFLFEYFSETQRNKGNFPGRFSGRQFSNSRSEMNVSTLELGDSALYLCASSSPATVTQETQYFGPGTRLLVL.

The rearrangement uses TRBV5-1 and TRBJ2-7, with 12 nucleotides matching TRBD1. The CDR3 is 16 residues long. The V gene's germline CDR1 is SGHRS and CDR2 YFSETQ. The J segment lost 4 bases and the V segment lost 4 bases, leaving 9 bases of the junction unmatched. The CDR3 nucleotides are TGCGCCAGCAGCGTCCCACCGGGACAGGGGGCATACGAGCAGTACTTC. This translates into CASSVPPGQGAYEQYF.

The CDR3 loop is CASSVGGTFSNYGYTF. The CDR3 DNA follows: TGTGCCAGCAGCGTAGGAGGTACCTTTTCTAACTATGGCTACACCTTC. The rearrangement uses TRBV9 and TRBJ1-2, with D unresolved. Germline V CDR1 and CDR2: SGDLS, YYNGEE. Between the trimmed V and J ends, which lost 0 bases and 0 bases, there was a span of 12 bases. The CDR3 is 16 amino acids.

V and J are TRBV19 and TRBJ2-4, with TRBD2 matching 14 bases. Germline V lookup: CDR1 LNHDA, CDR2 SQIVND (reference sequence). The CDR3 runs 17 residues. V shed 1 base and J 5 bases; nucleotides not matched to a gene: 4. The CDR3 bases are TGTGCCAGTAGTATAGGACTAGCGGGAGGGGGGCAAAACATTCAGTACTTC. Its translation: CASSIGLAGGGQNIQYF.

This chain uses TRBV12-5 with TRBJ2-1, with D possibly being TRBD2 (5 bases). CDR3 length equals 13 residues. V dropped 5 bases and J dropped 1 base, with 6 bases sitting between them. Germline CDR1 reads LGHNT; CDR2 reads FRNRAP. The CDR3 DNA follows: TGTGCTAGTGGTAGCGGATCCTACAATGAGCAGTTCTTC. Its translation is CASGSGSYNEQFF.

The gene calls are TRBV28 and TRBJ2-1; TRBD2 agrees at 9 bases. The ends lost 7 bases at V and 3 bases at J; junction bases unmatched: 13. Germline CDR1 reads MDHEN; CDR2 reads SYDVKM. This CDR3 is 17 amino acids long. As DNA, the CDR3 is TGTGCCAGCACCTCCGGGGCTAGCGGGATGGACTACAATGAGCAGTTCTTC. Protein sequence: CASTSGASGMDYNEQFF.

This clone showed up just once. The rearrangement links TRBV14 to TRBJ2-3; the D gene is possibly TRBD1 (6 bases). The CDR3 is 15 amino acids. Germline assignment: CDR1 SGHDN and CDR2 FVKESK. V was clipped by 4 bases and J by 1 base, with 12 bases between them. DNA for the CDR3: TGTGCCAGCAGCCGATCGGGACACCGCACAGATACGCAGTATTTT. Protein sequence: CASSRSGHRTDTQYF. Full variable domain (outside the CDR3, taken from reference TRBV14 and TRBJ2-3): EAGVTQFPSHSVIEKGQTVTLRCDPISGHDNLYWYRRVMGKEIKFLLHFVKESKQDESGMPNNRFLAERTGGTYSTLKVQPAELEDSGVYFCASSRSGHRTDTQYFGPGTRLTVL.